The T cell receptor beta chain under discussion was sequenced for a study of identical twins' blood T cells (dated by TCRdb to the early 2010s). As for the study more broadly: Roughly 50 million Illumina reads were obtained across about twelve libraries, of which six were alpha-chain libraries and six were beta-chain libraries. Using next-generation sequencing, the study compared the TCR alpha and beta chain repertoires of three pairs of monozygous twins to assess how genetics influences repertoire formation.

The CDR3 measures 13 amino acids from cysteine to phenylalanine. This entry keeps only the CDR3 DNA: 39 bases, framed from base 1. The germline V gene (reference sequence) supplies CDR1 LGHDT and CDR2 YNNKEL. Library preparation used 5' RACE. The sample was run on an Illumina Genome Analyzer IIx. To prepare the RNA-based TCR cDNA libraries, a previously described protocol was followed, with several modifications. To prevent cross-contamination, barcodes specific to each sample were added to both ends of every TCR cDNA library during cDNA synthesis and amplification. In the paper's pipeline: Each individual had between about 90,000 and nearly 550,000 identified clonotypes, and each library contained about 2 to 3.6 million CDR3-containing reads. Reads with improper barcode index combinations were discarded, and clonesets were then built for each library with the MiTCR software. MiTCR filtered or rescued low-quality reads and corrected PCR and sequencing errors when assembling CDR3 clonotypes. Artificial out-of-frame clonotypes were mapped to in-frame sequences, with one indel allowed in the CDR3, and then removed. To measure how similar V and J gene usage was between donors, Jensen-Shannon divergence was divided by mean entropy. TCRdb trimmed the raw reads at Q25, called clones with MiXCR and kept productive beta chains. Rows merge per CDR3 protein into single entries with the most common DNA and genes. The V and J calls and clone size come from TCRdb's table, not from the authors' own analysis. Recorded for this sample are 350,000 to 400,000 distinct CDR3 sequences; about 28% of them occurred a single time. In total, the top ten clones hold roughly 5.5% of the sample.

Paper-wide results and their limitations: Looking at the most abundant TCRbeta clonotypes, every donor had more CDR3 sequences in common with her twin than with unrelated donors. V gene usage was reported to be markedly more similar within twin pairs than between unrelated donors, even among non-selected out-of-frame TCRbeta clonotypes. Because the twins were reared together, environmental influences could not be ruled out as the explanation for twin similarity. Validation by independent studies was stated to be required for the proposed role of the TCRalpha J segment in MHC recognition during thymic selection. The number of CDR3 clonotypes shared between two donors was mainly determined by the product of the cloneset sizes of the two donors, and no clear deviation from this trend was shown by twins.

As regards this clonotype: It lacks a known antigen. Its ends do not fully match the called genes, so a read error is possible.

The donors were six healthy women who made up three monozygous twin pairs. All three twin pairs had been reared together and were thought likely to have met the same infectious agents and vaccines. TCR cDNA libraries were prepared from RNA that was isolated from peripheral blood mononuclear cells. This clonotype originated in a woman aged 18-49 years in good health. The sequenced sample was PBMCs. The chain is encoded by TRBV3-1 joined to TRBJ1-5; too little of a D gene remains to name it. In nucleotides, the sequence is TGTACCAGCAGCCAAGATCTCGATCAGCCCCAGCATTTT. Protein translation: CTSSQDLDQPQHF.